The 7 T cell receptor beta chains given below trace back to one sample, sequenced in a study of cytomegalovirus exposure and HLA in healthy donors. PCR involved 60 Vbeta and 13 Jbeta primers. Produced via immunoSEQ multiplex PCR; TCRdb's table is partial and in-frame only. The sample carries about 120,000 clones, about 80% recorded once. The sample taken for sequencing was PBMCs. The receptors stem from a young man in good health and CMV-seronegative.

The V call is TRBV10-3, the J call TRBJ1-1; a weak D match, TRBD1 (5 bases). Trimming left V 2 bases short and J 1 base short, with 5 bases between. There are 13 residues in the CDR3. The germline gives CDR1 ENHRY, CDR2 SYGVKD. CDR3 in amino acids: CAISETGNTEAFF. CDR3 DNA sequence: TGTGCCATCAGTGAGACAGGGAACACTGAAGCTTTCTTT.

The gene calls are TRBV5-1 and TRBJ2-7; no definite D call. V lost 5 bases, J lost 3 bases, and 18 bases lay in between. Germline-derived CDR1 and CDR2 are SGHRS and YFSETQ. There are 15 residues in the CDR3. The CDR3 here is CASSLETHSIYEQYF. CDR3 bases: TGCGCCAGCAGTCTTGAGACACACTCCATCTACGAGCAGTACTTC.

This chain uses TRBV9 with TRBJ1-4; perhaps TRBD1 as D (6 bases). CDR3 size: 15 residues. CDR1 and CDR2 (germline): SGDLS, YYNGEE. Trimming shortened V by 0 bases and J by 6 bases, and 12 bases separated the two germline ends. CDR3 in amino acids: CASSVAGARDEKLFF. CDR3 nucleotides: TGTGCCAGCAGCGTAGCAGGGGCAAGGGATGAAAAACTGTTTTTT.

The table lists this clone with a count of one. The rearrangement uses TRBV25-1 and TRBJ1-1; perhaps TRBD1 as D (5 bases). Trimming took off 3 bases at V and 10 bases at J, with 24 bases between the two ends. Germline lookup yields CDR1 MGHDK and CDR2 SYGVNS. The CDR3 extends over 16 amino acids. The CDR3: CASSDGTFATYPGAFF. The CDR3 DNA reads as TGTGCCAGCAGTGACGGGACTTTTGCAACCTACCCTGGAGCTTTCTTT.

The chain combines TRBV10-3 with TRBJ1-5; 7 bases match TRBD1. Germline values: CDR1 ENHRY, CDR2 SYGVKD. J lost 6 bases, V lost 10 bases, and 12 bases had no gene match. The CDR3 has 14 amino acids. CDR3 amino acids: CATTDREGVQPQHF. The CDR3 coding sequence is TGTGCCACTACTGACAGGGAAGGAGTTCAGCCCCAGCATTTT.

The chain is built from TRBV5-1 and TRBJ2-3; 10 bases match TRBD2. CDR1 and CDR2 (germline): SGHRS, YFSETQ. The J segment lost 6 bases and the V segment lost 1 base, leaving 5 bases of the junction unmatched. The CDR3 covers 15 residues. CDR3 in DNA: TGCGCCAGCAGCTTGAGGGGACTAGCGTCCGATACGCAGTATTTT. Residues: CASSLRGLASDTQYF. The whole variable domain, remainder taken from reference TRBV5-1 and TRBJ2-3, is KAGVTQTPRYLIKTRGQQVTLSCSPISGHRSVSWYQQTPGQGLQFLFEYFSETQRNKGNFPGRFSGRQFSNSRSEMNVSTLELGDSALYLCASSLRGLASDTQYFGPGTRLTVL.

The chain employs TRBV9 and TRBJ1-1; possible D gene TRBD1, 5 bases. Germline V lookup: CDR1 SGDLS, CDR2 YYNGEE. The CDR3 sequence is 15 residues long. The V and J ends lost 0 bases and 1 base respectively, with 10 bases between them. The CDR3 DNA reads TGTGCCAGCAGCGTAGAGGGGCTGGGGAACACTGAAGCTTTCTTT. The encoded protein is CASSVEGLGNTEAFF.